This is a list of T cell receptor beta chains from one sample in a study of T cell changes during pregnancy in multiple sclerosis. The table came from immunoSEQ multiplex PCR; TCRdb's copy has only in-frame clones and leaves some out. This repertoire shows 120,000 or so clones, 80% to 95% found once; its top ten account for roughly 5.7%. This sample comprised peripheral blood, obtained before pregnancy. These receptors were collected from a female donor with multiple sclerosis, enrolled in a pregnancy study. Both conserved end residues are part of each CDR3. A D gene is named only where the DNA matches it firmly. Part of the rows lack a size; the others show once, few, many or a class for expanded clones.

v_call: TRBV7-9; clone_size: NA; d_call: NA; j_call: TRBJ1-6; cdr3_aa: CASSLVAGIYNSPLHF; cdr3_nt: TGTGCCAGCAGCTTAGTAGCAGGGATCTATAATTCACCCCTCCACTTT
v_call: TRBV6-5; clone_size: NA; d_call: NA; j_call: TRBJ2-2; cdr3_aa: CASISNTGELFF; cdr3_nt: TGTGCCAGCATATCGAACACCGGGGAGCTGTTTTTT
v_call: TRBV11-2; clone_size: NA; d_call: TRBD1; j_call: TRBJ2-5; cdr3_aa: CASSLERGQGGETQYF; cdr3_nt: TGTGCCAGCAGCTTAGAGAGGGGACAGGGGGGAGAGACCCAGTACTTC
v_call: TRBV14; clone_size: NA; d_call: NA; j_call: TRBJ1-6; cdr3_aa: CASSQGLYNSPLHF; cdr3_nt: TGTGCCAGCAGCCAGGGCCTCTATAATTCACCCCTCCACTTT
v_call: TRBV21-1; clone_size: NA; d_call: NA; j_call: TRBJ2-3; cdr3_aa: CASSKPFRDRDGGADTQYF; cdr3_nt: TGTGCCAGCAGCAAACCCTTCCGGGACAGGGATGGTGGTGCAGATACGCAGTATTTT
v_call: TRBV9; clone_size: NA; d_call: TRBD2; j_call: TRBJ2-3; cdr3_aa: CASSVVPSGSTDTQYF; cdr3_nt: TGTGCCAGCAGCGTAGTTCCTAGCGGGAGCACAGATACGCAGTATTTT
v_call: TRBV7-2; clone_size: NA; d_call: NA; j_call: TRBJ1-6; cdr3_aa: CASSFRVPDSPLHF; cdr3_nt: TGTGCCAGCAGCTTCCGGGTCCCTGACTCACCCCTCCACTTT
v_call: TRBV19; clone_size: NA; d_call: NA; j_call: TRBJ2-6; cdr3_aa: CASSSGQFPSGANVLTF; cdr3_nt: TGTGCCAGTAGTTCCGGACAATTTCCTTCTGGGGCCAACGTCCTGACTTTC
v_call: TRBV7-9; clone_size: few; d_call: NA; j_call: TRBJ1-2; cdr3_aa: CASSSPGTPRDYGYTF; cdr3_nt: TGTGCCAGCAGCTCCCCCGGGACACCGAGGGACTATGGCTACACCTTC
v_call: TRBV4-2; clone_size: NA; d_call: NA; j_call: TRBJ1-2; cdr3_aa: CASSQESGNYGYTF; cdr3_nt: TGTGCCAGCAGCCAAGAGTCAGGGAACTATGGCTACACCTTC
v_call: TRBV2; clone_size: NA; d_call: TRBD1; j_call: TRBJ1-2; cdr3_aa: CASSEIVSGQDYGYTF; cdr3_nt: TGTGCCAGCAGTGAAATTGTTTCGGGACAGGACTATGGCTACACCTTC
v_call: TRBV7-8; clone_size: once; d_call: TRBD2; j_call: TRBJ2-3; cdr3_aa: CASSLGVGLVADTDTQYF; cdr3_nt: TGTGCCAGCAGCTTAGGGGTCGGACTAGTGGCTGACACAGATACGCAGTATTTT
v_call: TRBV2; clone_size: NA; d_call: NA; j_call: TRBJ2-2; cdr3_aa: CASSEWQGNTGELFF; cdr3_nt: TGTGCCAGCAGTGAATGGCAGGGAAACACCGGGGAGCTGTTTTTT
v_call: TRBV5-1; clone_size: many; d_call: TRBD2; j_call: TRBJ2-7; cdr3_aa: CASSSTGGAYEQYF; cdr3_nt: TGCGCCAGCAGCTCGACGGGAGGCGCCTACGAGCAGTACTTC
v_call: TRBV27; clone_size: once; d_call: NA; j_call: TRBJ1-1; cdr3_aa: CASSTNTARNTEAFF; cdr3_nt: TGTGCCAGCAGTACCAACACAGCCAGGAACACTGAAGCTTTCTTT
v_call: TRBV6-1; clone_size: NA; d_call: NA; j_call: TRBJ1-2; cdr3_aa: CASSVQGPWDYTF; cdr3_nt: TGTGCCAGCAGTGTACAGGGACCCTGGGACTACACCTTC
v_call: TRBV29-1; clone_size: NA; d_call: NA; j_call: TRBJ1-1; cdr3_aa: CSVGRPDSEAFF; cdr3_nt: TGCAGCGTTGGCCGCCCTGACAGTGAAGCTTTCTTT
v_call: TRBV28; clone_size: NA; d_call: NA; j_call: TRBJ1-1; cdr3_aa: CASSFPRNRLNTEAFF; cdr3_nt: TGTGCCAGCAGTTTTCCTCGGAACAGGCTGAACACTGAAGCTTTCTTT
v_call: TRBV6-5; clone_size: NA; d_call: TRBD2; j_call: TRBJ2-1; cdr3_aa: CASSRTSRSYNEQFF; cdr3_nt: TGTGCCAGCAGCCGGACTAGTCGCTCCTACAATGAGCAGTTCTTC
v_call: TRBV30; clone_size: NA; d_call: TRBD2; j_call: TRBJ2-1; cdr3_aa: CASSIYSSGGSNEQFF; cdr3_nt: TGTGCCTCGTCAATTTATTCTAGCGGGGGGTCCAATGAGCAGTTCTTC
v_call: TRBV6-1; clone_size: NA; d_call: NA; j_call: TRBJ2-1; cdr3_aa: CASSPRTARDEQFF; cdr3_nt: TGTGCCAGCAGTCCCCGGACAGCCCGGGACGAGCAGTTCTTC
v_call: TRBV7-2; clone_size: NA; d_call: TRBD1; j_call: TRBJ2-4; cdr3_aa: CASSPRPRDRSYF; cdr3_nt: TGTGCCAGCAGCCCTAGGCCACGGGACAGGTCATACTTC
v_call: TRBV11-2; clone_size: NA; d_call: TRBD2; j_call: TRBJ2-7; cdr3_aa: CASSLGLADSYEQYF; cdr3_nt: TGTGCCAGCAGCTTAGGACTAGCGGACTCCTACGAGCAGTACTTC
v_call: TRBV6-5; clone_size: NA; d_call: NA; j_call: TRBJ1-3; cdr3_aa: CASRSGVTIYF; cdr3_nt: TGTGCCAGCAGGTCAGGGGTCACCATATATTTT
v_call: TRBV5-1; clone_size: NA; d_call: TRBD2; j_call: TRBJ2-1; cdr3_aa: CASSLEGGGYNEQFF; cdr3_nt: TGCGCCAGCAGCTTGGAAGGCGGGGGCTACAATGAGCAGTTCTTC
v_call: TRBV28; clone_size: NA; d_call: NA; j_call: TRBJ2-1; cdr3_aa: CASSLAGSSYNEQFF; cdr3_nt: TGTGCCAGCAGTTTAGCGGGAAGCTCCTACAATGAGCAGTTCTTC
v_call: TRBV6-6; clone_size: NA; d_call: NA; j_call: TRBJ1-1; cdr3_aa: CASSYRQGYPEAFF; cdr3_nt: TGTGCCAGCAGTTACAGGCAGGGGTACCCTGAAGCTTTCTTT
v_call: TRBV5-4; clone_size: NA; d_call: TRBD2; j_call: TRBJ2-1; cdr3_aa: CASSLARGGHAEQFF; cdr3_nt: TGTGCCAGCAGCTTGGCCCGGGGGGGCCATGCTGAGCAGTTCTTC
v_call: TRBV27; clone_size: NA; d_call: TRBD1; j_call: TRBJ1-5; cdr3_aa: CASSLVGQGASQPQHF; cdr3_nt: TGTGCCAGCAGTTTGGTCGGACAGGGGGCGAGTCAGCCCCAGCATTTT
v_call: TRBV11-2; clone_size: NA; d_call: NA; j_call: TRBJ2-7; cdr3_aa: CASSLVGAREQYF; cdr3_nt: TGTGCCAGCAGCTTAGTTGGGGCTCGCGAGCAGTACTTC
v_call: TRBV11-3; clone_size: NA; d_call: NA; j_call: TRBJ2-2; cdr3_aa: CASSLARGTGELFF; cdr3_nt: TGTGCCAGCAGCTTAGCGCGGGGAACCGGGGAGCTGTTTTTT
v_call: TRBV11-2; clone_size: NA; d_call: TRBD1; j_call: TRBJ1-2; cdr3_aa: CASSVSGTVYGYTF; cdr3_nt: TGTGCCAGCAGCGTCTCCGGGACAGTCTATGGCTACACCTTC
v_call: TRBV5-1; clone_size: NA; d_call: NA; j_call: TRBJ1-1; cdr3_aa: CASSLALGANTEAFF; cdr3_nt: TGCGCCAGCAGCTTGGCTCTTGGGGCTAACACTGAAGCTTTCTTT
v_call: TRBV7-2; clone_size: NA; d_call: TRBD2; j_call: TRBJ2-3; cdr3_aa: CASSPRNGGGAGDTQYF; cdr3_nt: TGTGCCAGCAGCCCCCGGAACGGCGGGGGGGCGGGAGATACGCAGTATTTT